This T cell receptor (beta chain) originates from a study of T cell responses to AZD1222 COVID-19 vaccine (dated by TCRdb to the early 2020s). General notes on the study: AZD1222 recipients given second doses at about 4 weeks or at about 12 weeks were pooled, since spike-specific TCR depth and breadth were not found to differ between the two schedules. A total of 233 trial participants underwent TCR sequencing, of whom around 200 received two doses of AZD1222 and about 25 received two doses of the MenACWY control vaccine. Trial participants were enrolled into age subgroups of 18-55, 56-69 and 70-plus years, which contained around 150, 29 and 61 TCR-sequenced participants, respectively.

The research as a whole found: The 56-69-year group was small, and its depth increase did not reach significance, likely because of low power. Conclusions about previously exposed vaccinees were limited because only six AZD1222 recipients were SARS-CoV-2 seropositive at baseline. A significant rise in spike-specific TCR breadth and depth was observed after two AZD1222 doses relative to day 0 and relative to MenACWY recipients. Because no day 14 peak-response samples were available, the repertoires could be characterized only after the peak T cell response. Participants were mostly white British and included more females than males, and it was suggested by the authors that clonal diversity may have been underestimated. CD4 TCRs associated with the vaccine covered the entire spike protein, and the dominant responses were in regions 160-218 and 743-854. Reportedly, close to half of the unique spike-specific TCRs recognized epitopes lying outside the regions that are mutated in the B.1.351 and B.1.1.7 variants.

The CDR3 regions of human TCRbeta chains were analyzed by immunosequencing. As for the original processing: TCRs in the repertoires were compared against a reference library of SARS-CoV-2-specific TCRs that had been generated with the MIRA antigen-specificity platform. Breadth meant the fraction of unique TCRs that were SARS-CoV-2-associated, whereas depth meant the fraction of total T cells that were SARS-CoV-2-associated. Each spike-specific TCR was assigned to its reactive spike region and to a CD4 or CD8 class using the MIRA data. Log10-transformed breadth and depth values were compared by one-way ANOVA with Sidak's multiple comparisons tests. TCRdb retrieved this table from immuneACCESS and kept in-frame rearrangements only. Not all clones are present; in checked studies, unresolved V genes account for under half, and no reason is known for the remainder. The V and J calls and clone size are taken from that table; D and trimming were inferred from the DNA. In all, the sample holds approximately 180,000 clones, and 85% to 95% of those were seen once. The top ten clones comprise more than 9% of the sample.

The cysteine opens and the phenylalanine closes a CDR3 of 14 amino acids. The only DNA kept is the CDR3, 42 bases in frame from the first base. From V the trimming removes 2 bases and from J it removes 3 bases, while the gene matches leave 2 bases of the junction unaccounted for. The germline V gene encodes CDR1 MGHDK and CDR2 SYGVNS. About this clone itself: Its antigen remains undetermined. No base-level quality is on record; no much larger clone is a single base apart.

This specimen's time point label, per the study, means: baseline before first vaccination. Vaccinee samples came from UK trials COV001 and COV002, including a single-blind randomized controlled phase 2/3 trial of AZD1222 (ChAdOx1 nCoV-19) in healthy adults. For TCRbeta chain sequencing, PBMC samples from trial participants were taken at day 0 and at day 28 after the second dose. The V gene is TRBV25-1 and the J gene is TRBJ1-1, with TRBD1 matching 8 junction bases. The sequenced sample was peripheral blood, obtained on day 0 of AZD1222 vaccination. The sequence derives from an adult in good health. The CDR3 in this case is CASSEHRGDTEAFF. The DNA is TGTGCCAGCAGTGAACACAGGGGGGACACTGAAGCTTTCTTT.